The rows below give T cell receptor beta chains drawn from one sample of a study of control samples from healthy donors and cancer patients. Sequenced by immunoSEQ multiplex PCR; TCRdb stores in-frame clones only, minus some. The data contain over 70,000 clones, 85% to 90% of them seen just once; the ten biggest clones take up 9.5% to 10%. Sequenced: PBMCs. These receptors originate from a woman between 45 and 60 years old with colorectal cancer. The CDR3 runs from the conserved cysteine through the conserved F or W. A D gene is named only where the DNA matches it firmly. Where a row states a size, it is once, few, many or the class of an expanded clone; other rows omit it.

size: .
V: TRBV19
length: 12
J: TRBJ1-6
D: TRBD1
DNA: TGTGCCAGTAGGACAGGGAAGGCACCCCTCCACTTT
CDR3: CASRTGKAPLHF

size: .
V: TRBV14
length: 14
J: TRBJ2-1
D: .
DNA: TGTGCCAGCAGCCCGCTAGGACCTTCCCGGGAGCAGTTCTTC
CDR3: CASSPLGPSREQFF

size: .
V: TRBV7-3
length: 16
J: TRBJ2-2
D: .
DNA: TGTGCCAGCAGCCATACAGGACCCTCGGGCACCGGGGAGCTGTTTTTT
CDR3: CASSHTGPSGTGELFF

size: .
V: TRBV19
length: 15
J: TRBJ1-1
D: .
DNA: TGTGCCAGTAGTATGAAGTCACATCGGGACACTGAAGCTTTCTTT
CDR3: CASSMKSHRDTEAFF

size: .
V: TRBV2
length: 15
J: TRBJ1-6
D: TRBD1
DNA: TGTGCCAGCAGTGTGAGACAGGGGCGGAATTCACCCCTCCACTTT
CDR3: CASSVRQGRNSPLHF

size: .
V: TRBV5-4
length: 13
J: TRBJ2-5
D: .
DNA: TGTGCCAGCAGCAATCGGGCTGCCGAGACCCAGTACTTC
CDR3: CASSNRAAETQYF

size: .
V: TRBV13
length: 16
J: TRBJ1-1
D: .
DNA: TGTGCCAGCAGCTTAGGATCAGGGACTATGAACACTGAAGCTTTCTTT
CDR3: CASSLGSGTMNTEAFF

size: .
V: TRBV6-5
length: 14
J: TRBJ1-4
D: .
DNA: TGTGCCAGCAGTTACAGGGCCCCTAATGAAAAACTGTTTTTT
CDR3: CASSYRAPNEKLFF

size: .
V: TRBV2
length: 13
J: TRBJ1-1
D: .
DNA: TGTGCCTCTACGGAAGGGCCGAACACTGAAGCTTTCTTT
CDR3: CASTEGPNTEAFF

size: .
V: TRBV5-1
length: 16
J: TRBJ2-2
D: TRBD1
DNA: TGCGCCAGCAGCCGGACAGGAGGAACGGAGACCGGGGAGCTGTTTTTT
CDR3: CASSRTGGTETGELFF

size: .
V: TRBV27
length: 14
J: TRBJ2-3
D: TRBD1
DNA: TGTGCCAGCAGTAGGGGACAGGGGGCAGATACGCAGTATTTT
CDR3: CASSRGQGADTQYF

size: .
V: TRBV12-3/TRBV12-4
length: 13
J: TRBJ1-2
D: .
DNA: TGTGCCAGCTTTTCCGTAGGGTCCTATGGCTACACCTTC
CDR3: CASFSVGSYGYTF

size: once
V: TRBV29-1
length: 10
J: TRBJ2-5
D: .
DNA: TGCAGCGTCGTCAAAGAGACCCAGTACTTC
CDR3: CSVVKETQYF

size: .
V: TRBV18
length: 15
J: TRBJ1-5
D: .
DNA: TGTGCCAGCTCACCACTTTCAGGGGAGGACCAGCCCCAGCATTTT
CDR3: CASSPLSGEDQPQHF

size: .
V: TRBV5-1
length: 16
J: TRBJ2-1
D: TRBD2
DNA: TGCGCCAGCAGCTTGGATCCAGCGGGGGTACGTAATGAGCAGTTCTTC
CDR3: CASSLDPAGVRNEQFF

size: .
V: TRBV6-5
length: 15
J: TRBJ1-6
D: TRBD1
DNA: TGTGCCAGCAGTTACGGAGACAGGGACCATTCACCCCTCCACTTT
CDR3: CASSYGDRDHSPLHF

size: once
V: TRBV4-3
length: 15
J: TRBJ2-1
D: TRBD2
DNA: TGCGCCAGCAGCCATCGACTAGCGGGGGGCCATGAGCAGTTCTTC
CDR3: CASSHRLAGGHEQFF

size: .
V: TRBV13
length: 13
J: TRBJ1-6
D: TRBD1
DNA: TGTGCCAGCAGCGCCCGACAGGGTTCACCCCTCCACTTT
CDR3: CASSARQGSPLHF

size: .
V: TRBV5-1
length: 12
J: TRBJ1-2
D: .
DNA: TGCGCCAGCAGCTCGGAACGCTATGGCTACACCTTC
CDR3: CASSSERYGYTF

size: .
V: TRBV11-3
length: 14
J: TRBJ2-2
D: .
DNA: TGTGCCAGCAGCTTGGGGGACATCACCGGGGAGCTGTTTTTT
CDR3: CASSLGDITGELFF

size: .
V: TRBV9
length: 14
J: TRBJ2-1
D: .
DNA: TGTGCCAGCAGCGTAGTGGTGGGCGGATATGAGCAGTTCTTC
CDR3: CASSVVVGGYEQFF

size: .
V: TRBV5-6
length: 14
J: TRBJ1-5
D: .
DNA: TGTGCCAGCAGCTTCTTCAGCAGTAATCAGCCCCAGCATTTT
CDR3: CASSFFSSNQPQHF

size: .
V: TRBV18
length: 15
J: TRBJ2-1
D: .
DNA: TGTGCCAGCTCAAAGACTAGACAGGCCCCCAATGAGCAGTTCTTC
CDR3: CASSKTRQAPNEQFF

size: .
V: TRBV19
length: 14
J: TRBJ2-3
D: TRBD2
DNA: TGTGCCAGTAAGCTGCGGGGGGGCACAGATACGCAGTATTTT
CDR3: CASKLRGGTDTQYF

size: .
V: TRBV24-1
length: 14
J: TRBJ1-2
D: .
DNA: TGTGCCACCAGTTCGGGCAGGACAAACTATGGCTACACCTTC
CDR3: CATSSGRTNYGYTF

size: .
V: TRBV7-8
length: 13
J: TRBJ2-1
D: .
DNA: TGTGCCAGCAGCCCCCCGGGAGTGTCAAGCAAGTTCTTC
CDR3: CASSPPGVSSKFF

size: .
V: TRBV30
length: 17
J: TRBJ2-1
D: .
DNA: TGTGCCTGGAGTCCCATCGAATGGGGGCCGCACTACAATGAGCAGTTCTTC
CDR3: CAWSPIEWGPHYNEQFF

size: .
V: TRBV4-3
length: 16
J: TRBJ2-3
D: TRBD2
DNA: TGCGCCAGCAGCCAAGGTCGAGCGGGGGGGACAGATACGCAGTATTTT
CDR3: CASSQGRAGGTDTQYF

size: .
V: TRBV21-1
length: 16
J: TRBJ2-3
D: .
DNA: TGTGCCAGCAGCGCGATCGACAGACCAAGCACAGATACGCAGTATTTT
CDR3: CASSAIDRPSTDTQYF

size: .
V: TRBV10-3
length: 17
J: TRBJ1-2
D: TRBD1
DNA: TGTGCCATCAGTGAGCCGACGGGGACAGGGGGGATTGGCGGCTACACCTTC
CDR3: CAISEPTGTGGIGGYTF

size: .
V: TRBV3-1/TRBV3-2
length: 16
J: TRBJ1-2
D: .
DNA: TGTGCCAGCAGCCAATCCGATATGGGCGGTAACTATGGCTACACCTTC
CDR3: CASSQSDMGGNYGYTF

size: .
V: TRBV6-6
length: 13
J: TRBJ2-1
D: .
DNA: TGTGCCAGCAGTGCCCCCCACATCGATGAGCAGTTCTTC
CDR3: CASSAPHIDEQFF

size: once
V: TRBV4-2
length: 15
J: TRBJ1-6
D: .
DNA: TGTGCCAGCAGCCAAGAGGAAGGAAATAATTCACCCCTCCACTTT
CDR3: CASSQEEGNNSPLHF

size: .
V: TRBV19
length: 15
J: TRBJ1-1
D: .
DNA: TGTGCCAGTAGTAAACCACCTGTTTCGAACACTGAAGCTTTCTTT
CDR3: CASSKPPVSNTEAFF

size: .
V: TRBV2
length: 13
J: TRBJ1-6
D: .
DNA: TGTGCCAGCAGTGAAACAGTATATTCACCCCTCCACTTT
CDR3: CASSETVYSPLHF

size: .
V: TRBV6-1
length: 14
J: TRBJ2-5
D: .
DNA: TGTGCCAGCAGTGAAACTCGAACGGGGGAGACCCAGTACTTC
CDR3: CASSETRTGETQYF

size: .
V: TRBV6-6
length: 12
J: TRBJ2-2
D: .
DNA: TGTGCCAGCAGTTTCGGGGGCGGGGAGCTGTTTTTT
CDR3: CASSFGGGELFF

size: .
V: TRBV12-3/TRBV12-4
length: 13
J: TRBJ2-5
D: TRBD2
DNA: TGTGCCAGCAGTGGGGGAGGGAGAAAGACCCAGTACTTC
CDR3: CASSGGGRKTQYF

size: .
V: TRBV5-1
length: 15
J: TRBJ1-4
D: .
DNA: TGCGCCAGCAGCTTGGGGGCAGCCTGGGGGGAAAAACTGTTTTTT
CDR3: CASSLGAAWGEKLFF

size: .
V: TRBV29-1
length: 14
J: TRBJ2-1
D: .
DNA: TGCAGCGTTGTAGCCGGGAACTCCTACAATGAGCAGTTCTTC
CDR3: CSVVAGNSYNEQFF

size: once
V: TRBV4-3
length: 15
J: TRBJ2-2
D: .
DNA: TGCGCCAGCAGCCAAGAACCAGGGAGGTACGGGGAGCTGTTTTTT
CDR3: CASSQEPGRYGELFF

size: .
V: TRBV3-1/TRBV3-2
length: 16
J: TRBJ1-6
D: TRBD1
DNA: TGTGCCAGCAGCGAGGACAGGCCGGGGTATGGTTCACCCCTCCACTTT
CDR3: CASSEDRPGYGSPLHF

size: .
V: TRBV7-8
length: 13
J: TRBJ1-1
D: .
DNA: TGTGCCAGCAGACTCCTCTATCTGGGTGAAGCTTTCTTT
CDR3: CASRLLYLGEAFF

size: .
V: TRBV19
length: 15
J: TRBJ1-5
D: .
DNA: TGTGCCAGTCAACGTGGGGGGGGTAGCAATCAGCCCCAGCATTTT
CDR3: CASQRGGGSNQPQHF

size: .
V: TRBV6-5
length: 13
J: TRBJ1-1
D: .
DNA: TGTGCCAGCAATCGGGTCAGAGGCACTGAAGCTTTCTTT
CDR3: CASNRVRGTEAFF

size: .
V: TRBV30
length: 17
J: TRBJ1-4
D: .
DNA: TGTGCCTGGAGTGGGTCGGGGGGTAGGAGTTCAGGCGAAAAACTGTTTTTT
CDR3: CAWSGSGGRSSGEKLFF

size: .
V: TRBV19
length: 17
J: TRBJ1-5
D: TRBD1
DNA: TGTGCCAGTAGTGAGGGACAGGGGCTCGGTGACAATCAGCCCCAGCATTTT
CDR3: CASSEGQGLGDNQPQHF

size: few
V: TRBV11-3
length: 13
J: TRBJ1-6
D: .
DNA: TGTGCCAGCAGCTTAGATCGGGATTCACCCCTCCACTTT
CDR3: CASSLDRDSPLHF

size: .
V: TRBV18
length: 16
J: TRBJ1-2
D: TRBD1
DNA: TGTGCCAGCTCACCACCTCTACAGGGGGCGGGCTATGGCTACACCTTC
CDR3: CASSPPLQGAGYGYTF

size: .
V: TRBV5-3
length: 15
J: TRBJ1-5
D: .
DNA: TGTGCCAGATCTTTACCCGACAGGAACAATCAGCCCCAGCATTTT
CDR3: CARSLPDRNNQPQHF

size: .
V: TRBV27
length: 15
J: TRBJ1-2
D: .
DNA: TGTGCCAGCAGTCCGTTAGGAGGCGACGGTTATGGCTACACCTTC
CDR3: CASSPLGGDGYGYTF

size: once
V: TRBV19
length: 15
J: TRBJ1-6
D: .
DNA: TGTGCCAGTAGTACTCAGGGTTCCTATAATTCACCCCTCCACTTT
CDR3: CASSTQGSYNSPLHF

size: .
V: TRBV24-1
length: 16
J: TRBJ2-1
D: TRBD2
DNA: TGTGCCACCAGCGGGGGGGGTTTACGGTCCTACAATGAGCAGTTCTTC
CDR3: CATSGGGLRSYNEQFF